The next 7 T cell receptor beta chains were all read from a single sample in a study of blood T cell repertoires in COVID-19. Profiling relied on immunoSEQ multiplex PCR, and the TCRdb table lists in-frame clones only, not all of them. This sample carries 350,000 to 450,000 clones, around nine tenths of them seen once, and the ten largest clones take less than 9%. Material for sequencing was peripheral blood. The receptors shown here come from a woman aged 60-75 years with COVID-19, enrolled during active disease.

The V and J genes are TRBV2 and TRBJ1-5, with 7 bases that match TRBD1. The germline V gene encodes CDR1 SNHLY and CDR2 FYNNEI. CDR3 size: 14 residues. With V trimmed by 6 bases and J by 5 bases, 7 bases remained unmatched. CDR3 sequence: CASSPTGRDQPQHF. The CDR3, as DNA: TGTGCCAGCAGCCCGACAGGGCGCGATCAGCCCCAGCATTTT.

This rearrangement joins TRBV18 to TRBJ2-7, with 7 bases fitting TRBD1. Trimming took 4 bases from V and 1 from J; bases not matched to a gene: 1. The germline V gene encodes CDR1 KGHSH and CDR2 LQKENI. This CDR3 is built from 13 residues. CDR3 coding DNA: TGTGCCAGCTCACAGGGACAGTCCTACGAGCAGTACTTC. Protein: CASSQGQSYEQYF. Using reference TRBV18 and TRBJ2-7 for the parts outside the CDR3, the full variable domain is NAGVMQNPRHLVRRRGQEARLRCSPMKGHSHVYWYRQLPEEGLKFMVYLQKENIIDESGMPKERFSAEFPKEGPSILRIQQVVRGDSAAYFCASSQGQSYEQYFGPGTRLTVT.

The V and J genes are TRBV4-3 and TRBJ2-1; D is perhaps TRBD1 (5 bases). The CDR3 is 14 amino acids. V lost 0 bases and J lost 4, with 7 bases in between. CDR1 is LGHNA, CDR2 YSLEER, per germline. CDR3 protein: CASSQDDSYNEQFF. The CDR3, as DNA: TGCGCCAGCAGCCAAGATGACAGTTACAATGAGCAGTTCTTC.

This clone appeared once. The gene calls are TRBV5-4 and TRBJ2-3; 10 bases match TRBD2. The CDR3 runs to 16 residues. J gave up 3 bases and V 0 bases, and 4 bases lay outside the gene matches. Germline V gene sequence: CDR1 SGHNT, CDR2 YYREEE (reference sequence). CDR3 coding DNA: TGTGCCAGCAGCTTGGCATTAGCGGGGGGTACAGATACGCAGTATTTT. Translated: CASSLALAGGTDTQYF.

This clone was detected once. V and J are TRBV15 and TRBJ1-5; the D gene is possibly TRBD1 (5 bases). Germline CDR1 reads LNHNV; CDR2 reads YYDKDF (reference sequence). This CDR3 is built from 15 residues. V was trimmed by 6 bases and J by 2 bases, leaving 14 bases between them. The CDR3 is CATSRPGGGNQPQHF. CDR3 nucleotide sequence: TGTGCCACCAGTCGACCGGGGGGGGGCAATCAGCCCCAGCATTTT.

V is TRBV5-5 and J is TRBJ2-3, with D possibly TRBD2 on 5 matching bases. Germline V gene lookup returns CDR1 SGHKS and CDR2 YYEKEE (reference sequence). The CDR3 sequence is 14 residues long. Deletions cut 1 base from V and 4 bases from J, with 10 bases between. CDR3 coding DNA: TGTGCCAGCAGCTTGCGAGGGATTCCAGATACGCAGTATTTT. Residues: CASSLRGIPDTQYF.

This chain joins TRBV2 and TRBJ1-1; 7 bases fit TRBD1. This CDR3 is built from 13 residues. V dropped 5 bases and J dropped 7; count of bases not matched to a gene: 7. Germline V gene sequence: CDR1 SNHLY, CDR2 FYNNEI. The CDR3: CASSNRGVFEAFF. The CDR3, as DNA: TGTGCCAGCAGTAACAGGGGCGTGTTTGAAGCTTTCTTT. The full variable domain, rest sourced from reference TRBV2 and TRBJ1-1, is EPEVTQTPSHQVTQMGQEVILRCVPISNHLYFYWYRQILGQKVEFLVSFYNNEISEKSEIFDDQFSVERPDGSNFTLKIRSTKLEDSAMYFCASSNRGVFEAFFGQGTRLTVV.